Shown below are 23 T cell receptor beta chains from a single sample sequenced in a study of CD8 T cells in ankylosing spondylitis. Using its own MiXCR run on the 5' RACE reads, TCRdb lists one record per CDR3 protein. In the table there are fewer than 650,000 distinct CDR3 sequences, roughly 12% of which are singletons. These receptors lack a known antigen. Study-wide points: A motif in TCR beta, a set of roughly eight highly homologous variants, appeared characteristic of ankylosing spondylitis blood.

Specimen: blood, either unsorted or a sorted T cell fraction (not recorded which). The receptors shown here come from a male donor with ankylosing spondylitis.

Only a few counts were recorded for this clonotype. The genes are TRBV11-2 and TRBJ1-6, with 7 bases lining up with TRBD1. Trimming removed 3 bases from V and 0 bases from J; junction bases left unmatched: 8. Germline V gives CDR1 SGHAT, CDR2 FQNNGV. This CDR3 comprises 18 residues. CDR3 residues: CASSFYGQASSYNSPLHF. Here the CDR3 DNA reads TGTGCCAGCAGCTTTTACGGACAGGCTTCCTCCTATAATTCACCCCTCCACTTT.

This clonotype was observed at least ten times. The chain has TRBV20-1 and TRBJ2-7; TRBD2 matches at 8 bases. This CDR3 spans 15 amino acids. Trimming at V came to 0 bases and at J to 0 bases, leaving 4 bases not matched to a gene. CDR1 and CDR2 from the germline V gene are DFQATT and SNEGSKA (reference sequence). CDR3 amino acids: CSARDWGTSSYEQYF. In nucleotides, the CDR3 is TGCAGTGCTAGAGATTGGGGGACTAGCTCCTACGAGCAGTACTTC.

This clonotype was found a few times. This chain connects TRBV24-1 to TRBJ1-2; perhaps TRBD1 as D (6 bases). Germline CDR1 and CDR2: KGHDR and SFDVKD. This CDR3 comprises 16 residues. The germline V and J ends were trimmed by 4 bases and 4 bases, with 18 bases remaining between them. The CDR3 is CATSDPLTGNAYGYTF. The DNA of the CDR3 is TGTGCCACCAGTGACCCGCTTACAGGGAATGCCTATGGCTACACCTTC.

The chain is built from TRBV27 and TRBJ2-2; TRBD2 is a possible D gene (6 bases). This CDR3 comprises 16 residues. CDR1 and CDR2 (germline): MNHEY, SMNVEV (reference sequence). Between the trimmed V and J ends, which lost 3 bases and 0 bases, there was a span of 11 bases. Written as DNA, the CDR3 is TGTGCCAGCAGTTTCGCAAGCGGGTCGAACACCGGGGAGCTGTTTTTT. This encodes CASSFASGSNTGELFF.

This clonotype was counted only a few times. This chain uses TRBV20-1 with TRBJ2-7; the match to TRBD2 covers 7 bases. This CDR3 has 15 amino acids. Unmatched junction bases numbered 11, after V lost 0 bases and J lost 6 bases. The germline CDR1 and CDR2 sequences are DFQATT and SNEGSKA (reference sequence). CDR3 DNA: TGCAGTGCTAGAGATCCGGGCAGGGAGGGTTCCGAGCAGTACTTC. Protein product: CSARDPGREGSEQYF.

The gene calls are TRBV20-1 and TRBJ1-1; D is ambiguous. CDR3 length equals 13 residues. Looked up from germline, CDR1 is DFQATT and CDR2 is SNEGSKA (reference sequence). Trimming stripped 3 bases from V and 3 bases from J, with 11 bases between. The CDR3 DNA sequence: TGCAGTGCTAGTGTACAGTACGACACTGAAGCTTTCTTT. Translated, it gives CSASVQYDTEAFF.

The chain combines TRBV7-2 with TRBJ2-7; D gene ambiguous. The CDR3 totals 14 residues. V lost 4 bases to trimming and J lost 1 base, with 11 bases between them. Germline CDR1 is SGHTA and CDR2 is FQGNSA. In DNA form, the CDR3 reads TGTGCCAGCAGCTCGTCTCTGGCTTCCTACGAGCAGTACGTC. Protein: CASSSSLASYEQYV.

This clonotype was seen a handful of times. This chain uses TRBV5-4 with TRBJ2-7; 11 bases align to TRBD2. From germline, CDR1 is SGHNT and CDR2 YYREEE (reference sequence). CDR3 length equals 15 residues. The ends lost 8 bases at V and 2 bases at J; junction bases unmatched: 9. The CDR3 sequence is CASSGRAGYPYEQYF. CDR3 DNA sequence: TGTGCCAGTAGCGGGAGGGCCGGTTATCCCTACGAGCAGTACTTC.

For the CDR3, the DNA is TGCAGCGCCGCTAGAGCTTTGAACACTGAAGCTTTCTTT. This gives the protein CSAARALNTEAFF. J is TRBJ1-1 and V is TRBV29-1; no clear D gene. The CDR3 consists of 13 residues. Trimming shortened V by 7 bases and J by 0 bases, and 12 bases separated the two germline ends. The germline gives CDR1 SQVTM, CDR2 ANQGSEA.

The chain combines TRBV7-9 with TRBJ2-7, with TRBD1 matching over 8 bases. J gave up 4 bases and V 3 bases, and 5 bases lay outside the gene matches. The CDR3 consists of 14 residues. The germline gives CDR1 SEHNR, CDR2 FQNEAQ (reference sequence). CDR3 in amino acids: CASSLRTGRYEQYF. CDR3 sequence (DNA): TGTGCCAGCAGCTTGAGGACAGGGAGATACGAGCAGTACTTC. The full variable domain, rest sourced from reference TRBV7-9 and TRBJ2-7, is DTGVSQNPRHKITKRGQNVTFRCDPISEHNRLYWYRQTLGQGPEFLTYFQNEAQLEKSRLLSDRFSAERPKGSFSTLEIQRTEQGDSAMYLCASSLRTGRYEQYFGPGTRLTVT.

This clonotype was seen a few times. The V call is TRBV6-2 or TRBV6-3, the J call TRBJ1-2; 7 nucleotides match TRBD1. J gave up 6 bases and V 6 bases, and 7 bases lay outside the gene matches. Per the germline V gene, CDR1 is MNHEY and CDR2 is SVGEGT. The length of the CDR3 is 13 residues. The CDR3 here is CASRGTARNGYTF. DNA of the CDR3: TGTGCCAGCAGAGGGACAGCTAGGAATGGCTACACCTTC.

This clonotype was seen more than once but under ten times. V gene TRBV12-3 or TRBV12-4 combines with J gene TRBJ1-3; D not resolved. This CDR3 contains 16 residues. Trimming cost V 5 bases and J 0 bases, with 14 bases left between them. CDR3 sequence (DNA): TGTGCCAGCAGTACCCGGACGGCTTCCTCTGGAAACACCATATATTTT. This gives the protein CASSTRTASSGNTIYF.

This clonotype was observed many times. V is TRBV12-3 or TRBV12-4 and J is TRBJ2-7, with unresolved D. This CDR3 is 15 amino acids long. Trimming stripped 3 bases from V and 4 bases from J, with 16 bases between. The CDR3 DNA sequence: TGTGCCAGCAGTTTTACAGCCGATCAGGAGTACGAGCAGTACTTC. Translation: CASSFTADQEYEQYF.

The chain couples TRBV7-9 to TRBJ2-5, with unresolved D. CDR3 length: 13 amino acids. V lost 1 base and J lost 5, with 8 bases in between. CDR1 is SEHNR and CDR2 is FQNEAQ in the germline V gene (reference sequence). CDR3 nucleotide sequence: TGTGCCAGCAGCTTAGTCTCGCGGGAGACCCAGTACTTC. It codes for CASSLVSRETQYF.

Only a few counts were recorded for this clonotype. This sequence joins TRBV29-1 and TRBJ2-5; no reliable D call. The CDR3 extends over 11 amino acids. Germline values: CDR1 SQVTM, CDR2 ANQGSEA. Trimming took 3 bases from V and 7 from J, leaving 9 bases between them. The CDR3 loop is CSVDIPGTQYF. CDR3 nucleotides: TGCAGCGTTGATATACCGGGGACCCAGTACTTC.

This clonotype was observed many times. CDR3 protein: CASSPYRVNTEAFF. The CDR3 DNA sequence: TGTGCCAGCAGTCCTTACAGGGTGAACACTGAAGCTTTCTTT. V gene TRBV6-1 combines with J gene TRBJ1-1, with D possibly matching TRBD1 (6 bases). The CDR3 runs to 14 residues. Germline-derived CDR1 and CDR2 are MNHNS and SASEGT. The V end lost 5 bases, the J end lost 0 bases, and 10 bases lay between the germline ends.

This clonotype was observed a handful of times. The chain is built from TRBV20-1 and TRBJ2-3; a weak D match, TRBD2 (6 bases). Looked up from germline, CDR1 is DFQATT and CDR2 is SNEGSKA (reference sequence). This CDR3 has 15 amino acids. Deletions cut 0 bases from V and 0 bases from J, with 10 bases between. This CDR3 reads CSARDLEGSTDTQYF. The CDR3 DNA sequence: TGCAGTGCTAGAGATTTGGAGGGGAGCACAGATACGCAGTATTTT.

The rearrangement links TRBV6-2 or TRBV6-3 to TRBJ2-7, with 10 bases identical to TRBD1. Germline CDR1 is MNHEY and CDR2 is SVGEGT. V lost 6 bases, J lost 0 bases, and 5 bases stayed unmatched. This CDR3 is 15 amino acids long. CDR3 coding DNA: TGTGCCAGCAGAGCGGGACAGGGGAACTCCTACGAGCAGTACTTC. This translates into CASRAGQGNSYEQYF.

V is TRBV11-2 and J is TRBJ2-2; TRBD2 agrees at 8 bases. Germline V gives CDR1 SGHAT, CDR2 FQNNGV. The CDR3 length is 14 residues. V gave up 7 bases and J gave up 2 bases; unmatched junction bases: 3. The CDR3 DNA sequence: TGTGCCAGCACTACTAGCGGAAACACCGGGGAGCTGTTTTTT. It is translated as CASTTSGNTGELFF.

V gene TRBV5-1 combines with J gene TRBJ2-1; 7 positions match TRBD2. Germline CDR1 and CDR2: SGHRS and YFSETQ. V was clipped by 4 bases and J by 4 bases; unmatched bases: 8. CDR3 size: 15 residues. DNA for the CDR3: TGCGCCAGCAGCCGATCTAGCGGCATATACAATGAGCAGTTCTTC. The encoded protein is CASSRSSGIYNEQFF.

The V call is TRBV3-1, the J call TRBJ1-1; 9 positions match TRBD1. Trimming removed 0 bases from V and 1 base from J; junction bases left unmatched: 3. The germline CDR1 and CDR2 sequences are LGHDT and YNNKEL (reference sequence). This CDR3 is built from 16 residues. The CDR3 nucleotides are TGTGCCAGCAGCCAAGAACAGGGGGCCAGGAACACTGAAGCTTTCTTT. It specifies CASSQEQGARNTEAFF.

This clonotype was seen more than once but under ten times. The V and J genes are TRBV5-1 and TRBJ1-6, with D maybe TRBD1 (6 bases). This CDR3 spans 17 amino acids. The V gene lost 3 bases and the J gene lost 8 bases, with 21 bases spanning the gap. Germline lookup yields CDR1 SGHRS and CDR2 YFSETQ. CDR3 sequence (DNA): TGCGCCAGCAGCTGGGGGCCTGGCCAGGGGCCAGATTCACCCCTCCACTTT. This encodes CASSWGPGQGPDSPLHF.

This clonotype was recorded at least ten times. The CDR3 bases are TGTGCCAGCAGTCATCAGGGGGAGAATTCACCCCTCCACTTT. Translated, it gives CASSHQGENSPLHF. This sequence joins TRBV12-3 or TRBV12-4 and TRBJ1-6, with TRBD1 identical over 7 bases. The CDR3 is 14 residues long. J was trimmed by 7 bases and V by 5 bases; bases with no gene match: 5.